The 30 T cell receptor beta chains in this list originate from one sample, sequenced in a study of metastatic and nonmetastatic thyroid tumors. Every patient was untreated before thyroid surgery. TCRdb called clones again from the PCR reads with MiXCR. The sample holds over 3,500 clones; roughly 35% are singletons and the top ten take around two fifths. Sequences were obtained from adjacent normal tissue. The receptors come from a male donor with papillary thyroid cancer or a benign thyroid nodule (not recorded which). Some clones in this sample may be carry-over from other donors' samples.

J is TRBJ2-7 and V is TRBV30; no firm D call. V lost 2 bases and J lost 3, with 14 bases in between. Germline V CDR1 and CDR2: GTSNPN, SVGIG (reference sequence). The CDR3 is 14 residues long. CDR3 amino acids: CAWSLGLRGYEQYF. The CDR3 nucleotides read TGTGCCTGGAGTTTGGGCCTCAGAGGCTACGAGCAGTACTTC.

This clone is medium-sized within its sample. This chain uses TRBV18 with TRBJ1-5; TRBD1 agrees at 7 bases. This CDR3 region has 16 residues. CDR1 and CDR2 (germline): KGHSH, LQKENI. V was clipped by 3 bases and J by 2 bases; unmatched bases: 7. The CDR3 protein is CASSPAITGGNQPQHF. CDR3 coding DNA: TGTGCCAGCTCACCCGCCATCACAGGGGGCAATCAGCCCCAGCATTTT. Using reference TRBV18 and TRBJ1-5 for the parts outside the CDR3, the full variable domain is NAGVMQNPRHLVRRRGQEARLRCSPMKGHSHVYWYRQLPEEGLKFMVYLQKENIIDESGMPKERFSAEFPKEGPSILRIQQVVRGDSAAYFCASSPAITGGNQPQHFGDGTRLSIL.

This clone rates as medium-sized. The chain combines TRBV24-1 with TRBJ1-5; 7 bases agree with TRBD1. CDR3 length equals 13 residues. The germline V gene encodes CDR1 KGHDR and CDR2 SFDVKD. V was clipped by 7 bases and J by 5 bases; unmatched bases: 4. The CDR3 DNA reads TGTGCCACCAGCCGAGGGGGCGATCAGCCCCAGCATTTT. The encoded protein is CATSRGGDQPQHF.

The chain couples TRBV7-2 to TRBJ2-1; tentatively, D is TRBD1 or TRBD2 (5 bases each). Trimming took off 0 bases at V and 5 bases at J, with 11 bases between the two ends. This CDR3 contains 15 residues. CDR1 is SGHTA, CDR2 FQGNSA, per germline. The CDR3 DNA reads as TGTGCCAGCAGCTTAGCGGGAGACAGCGACAATGAGCAGTTCTTC. Translating it yields CASSLAGDSDNEQFF.

This clone was recorded many times. The chain joins TRBV7-7 to TRBJ2-5; D possibly uses TRBD1 or TRBD2 (5 bases each). The germline V gene encodes CDR1 SSHAT and CDR2 FNYEAQ (reference sequence). There are 15 residues in the CDR3. The CDR3 sequence: CASSLGHGTQETQYF. The CDR3 coding sequence is TGTGCTAGCTCCTTGGGGCACGGGACCCAAGAGACCCAGTACTTC.

The chain carries TRBV25-1 and TRBJ2-5, with 7 positions matching TRBD2. CDR1 is MGHDK and CDR2 is SYGVNS in the germline V gene. This CDR3 comprises 18 residues. V shed 2 bases, J shed 1 base, and the junction held 13 bases outside the gene matches. CDR3 protein: CASSEPGRGGGTQETQYF. The CDR3 region has the DNA TGTGCCAGCAGTGAACCGGGGAGGGGCGGCGGGACCCAAGAGACCCAGTACTTC.

This clone counts as medium-sized. The rearrangement links TRBV20-1 to TRBJ1-2, with D uncertain. The CDR3 has 14 amino acids. Trimming removed 3 bases at V and 3 bases at J, with 14 bases between. Germline CDR1 DFQATT, CDR2 SNEGSKA (reference sequence). Here the CDR3 DNA reads TGCAGTGCTAGTCCCCAGGCAGTTTACTATGGCTACACCTTC. Its translation is CSASPQAVYYGYTF.

Relative to its sample, this clone is large. V gene TRBV6-1 combines with J gene TRBJ1-2; D possibly corresponds to TRBD1 (6 bases). Trimming left V 6 bases short and J 2 bases short, with 16 bases between. Per germline, CDR1 MNHNS and CDR2 SASEGT. This CDR3 comprises 15 residues. The CDR3 nucleotides are TGTGCCAGCAGCCCCGGAAACACAGGGAACTATGGCTACACCTTC. This sequence encodes CASSPGNTGNYGYTF.

In its sample, this clone was seen a few times. The chain carries TRBV6-5 and TRBJ1-6; D is ambiguous. V dropped 2 bases and J dropped 7 bases, with 0 bases sitting between them. Per the germline V gene, CDR1 is MNHEY and CDR2 is SVGAGI. CDR3 length equals 11 residues. CDR3 region: CASSYNSPLHF. The CDR3 region has the DNA TGTGCCAGCAGTTACAATTCACCCCTCCACTTT.

This clone is medium-sized (0.01 to 0.1%) in the sample. The chain uses TRBV6-5 and TRBJ2-1; D remains unclear. Trimming took 2 bases from V and 7 from J, leaving 0 bases between them. This CDR3 is built from 10 residues. Germline V gene lookup returns CDR1 MNHEY and CDR2 SVGAGI. CDR3 nucleotide sequence: TGTGCCAGCAGTTACAATGAGCAGTTCTTC. As protein: CASSYNEQFF.

The chain employs TRBV19 and TRBJ1-2, with D tentatively TRBD1 (5 bases). V was pared by 4 bases and J by 7 bases, with 19 bases between. The germline gives CDR1 LNHDA, CDR2 SQIVND (reference sequence). The CDR3 consists of 15 residues. The CDR3, as DNA: TGTGCCAGTAGTACCGGCGGGGGGTCAAGATCTGGCTACACCTTC. This gives the protein CASSTGGGSRSGYTF.

This chain links TRBV6-2 or TRBV6-3 with TRBJ2-3; TRBD2 aligns across 10 bases. Germline V CDR1 and CDR2: MNHEY, SVGEGT. The CDR3 covers 16 residues. The V and J ends lost 4 bases and 3 bases, in that order; junction bases with no gene match: 7. In DNA form, the CDR3 reads TGTGCCAGCAGTTCGAGCGGGGGGGCTGGTACAGATACGCAGTATTTT. This codes for CASSSSGGAGTDTQYF.

Only a few counts were recorded for this clone. The rearrangement links TRBV6-1 to TRBJ2-7, with 8 bases matching TRBD2. Trimming at V came to 6 bases and at J to 0 bases, leaving 10 bases not matched to a gene. Looked up from germline, CDR1 is MNHNS and CDR2 is SASEGT. The length of the CDR3 is 16 residues. The CDR3 here is CASSQGRGRPSYEQYF. The DNA of the CDR3 is TGTGCCAGCAGCCAAGGGCGCGGGAGGCCCTCCTACGAGCAGTACTTC.

This clone was seen many times. This sequence may be a read error, since a much larger clone differs from it by one base. Other nucleotide sequences from this sample produce the same CDR3. The chain employs TRBV10-3 and TRBJ1-1; 7 bases are shared with TRBD1. The CDR3 runs to 14 residues. The germline CDR1 and CDR2 sequences are ENHRY and SYGVKD. DNA for the CDR3: TGTGCCATCAGTGGACAGGGATTGAACACTGAAGCCTTCTTT. Amino acids: CAISGQGLNTEAFF.

This clone has only a few counts. The chain carries TRBV6-1 and TRBJ2-5; D is undetermined. The CDR3 is 11 amino acids. Per the germline V gene, CDR1 is MNHNS and CDR2 is SASEGT. Trimming stripped 4 bases from V and 4 bases from J, with 4 bases between. The CDR3 DNA sequence: TGTGCCAGCAGTGTTGCAGAGACCCAGTACTTC. Translation gives CASSVAETQYF.

Judged by abundance, this clone is medium-sized. The genes are TRBV7-2 and TRBJ2-3; the D is unclear. The CDR3 consists of 13 residues. V lost 1 base and J 5 bases, leaving 7 bases between the germline ends. The germline gives CDR1 SGHTA, CDR2 FQGNSA. The CDR3 reads CASSLGNGDTQYF. CDR3 DNA: TGTGCCAGCAGCTTAGGGAATGGAGATACGCAGTATTTT.

On this clone: The CDR3 carries no conserved terminal phenylalanine or tryptophan, so it likely arises from a read error. The limits of the CDR3 on the DNA are not certain, so only TCRdb's listed CDR3 is given. This sequence joins TRBV6-5 and TRBJ1-2; the table names TRBD1, a call not compared with the DNA. The CDR3 length equals 14 residues, ends included. Germline V CDR1 and CDR2: MNHEY, SVGAGI. The CDR3 sequence is CASRQDGVNYGDTL.

This clone was recorded many times. The rearrangement uses TRBV4-1 and TRBJ2-1; TRBD2 matches at 14 bases. The V gene's germline CDR1 is MGHRA and CDR2 YSYEKL. Trimming took 2 bases from V and 4 from J; bases not matched to a gene: 16. CDR3 length: 21 residues. CDR3 sequence reads: CASSQTRTGLAGGRGYNEQFF. As DNA, the CDR3 is TGCGCCAGCAGCCAAACTCGAACCGGACTAGCGGGAGGCCGGGGGTACAATGAGCAGTTCTTC.

V and J are TRBV12-3 or TRBV12-4 and TRBJ1-1; D call uncertain. The CDR3 totals 14 residues. The V end was cut by 2 bases, the J end by 8 bases, with 15 bases between. The CDR3 spells CASSLYPGTVEAFF. For the CDR3, the DNA is TGTGCCAGCAGTTTATACCCCGGTACGGTGGAAGCTTTCTTT.

The rearrangement uses TRBV13 and TRBJ2-7, with D maybe TRBD1 (6 bases). In germline, CDR1 is PRHDT, CDR2 FYEKMQ (reference sequence). The CDR3 is 15 residues long. V lost 5 bases and J lost 1, with 15 bases in between. CDR3 nucleotide sequence: TGTGCCAGCAGCGGAAGCCGAAGGGGGTCCTACGAGCAGTACTTC. Residues: CASSGSRRGSYEQYF.

A few counts support this clone. J is TRBJ2-2 and V is TRBV4-1; weak D call: TRBD1 (6 bases). CDR1 and CDR2 (germline): MGHRA, YSYEKL. The CDR3 runs 14 residues. The V end lost 3 bases, the J end lost 6 bases, and 11 bases lay between the germline ends. CDR3 coding DNA: TGCGCCAGCAGCCAGCACAGGGATGCCGGGGAGCTGTTTTTT. Protein: CASSQHRDAGELFF.

The chain combines TRBV12-5 with TRBJ2-2; the D is unclear. V dropped 3 bases and J dropped 3 bases, with 8 bases sitting between them. The CDR3 has 14 amino acids. Germline V gene lookup returns CDR1 LGHNT and CDR2 FRNRAP. The CDR3 coding sequence is TGTGCTAGTGGTTTAGAAGCGCACACCGGGGAGCTGTTTTTT. This translates into CASGLEAHTGELFF.

This clone was counted between two and nine times. CDR3 nucleotide sequence: TGTGCCAGCAGTATCCTTTCCGATTGGGGCCAGCCCCAGCATTTT. This encodes CASSILSDWGQPQHF. The chain carries TRBV6-1 and TRBJ1-5; TRBD1 might be the D (5 bases). The CDR3 consists of 15 residues. Trimming left V 5 bases short and J 7 bases short, with 18 bases between. CDR1 MNHNS and CDR2 SASEGT come from the germline V gene.

This clone has a single count. This rearrangement joins TRBV20-1 to TRBJ1-3; 7 nucleotides match TRBD1. The V gene's germline CDR1 is DFQATT and CDR2 SNEGSKA (reference sequence). The CDR3 has 15 residues. J gave up 2 bases and V 4 bases, and 8 bases lay outside the gene matches. CDR3 sequence (DNA): TGCAGTGCTACTACCTTACAGGGGCCTGGAAACACCATATATTTT. It codes for CSATTLQGPGNTIYF.

This clone has a handful of counts. This chain links TRBV25-1 with TRBJ2-7; TRBD1 agrees at 11 bases. The ends lost 6 bases at V and 2 bases at J; junction bases unmatched: 6. Germline loops: CDR1 MGHDK, CDR2 SYGVNS. This CDR3 has 15 amino acids. The CDR3 sequence: CASSNPGQGAYEQYF. CDR3 nucleotides: TGTGCCAGCAGCAATCCGGGACAGGGGGCCTACGAGCAGTACTTC.

This clone showed up just a few times. This chain connects TRBV6-1 to TRBJ1-5, with 9 bases aligning to TRBD1. V was clipped by 2 bases and J by 7 bases; unmatched bases: 6. This CDR3 has 15 residues. Germline loops: CDR1 MNHNS, CDR2 SASEGT. The CDR3 nucleotides are TGTGCCAGCAGTGAATCCGGGACAGGGTACCAGCCCCAGCATTTT. Its translation is CASSESGTGYQPQHF.

V and J are TRBV5-1 and TRBJ2-7; 7 bases map to TRBD1. The CDR3 is 14 residues long. Germline-derived CDR1 and CDR2 are SGHRS and YFSETQ. After removal of 2 bases from V and 0 bases from J, the junction contained 2 bases not matched to a gene. Here the CDR3 reads CASSFGDSSYEQYF. DNA of the CDR3: TGCGCCAGCAGCTTCGGGGACAGCTCCTACGAGCAGTACTTC.

This clone is medium-sized in the sample. The J gene is TRBJ2-1, the V gene TRBV20-1; 15 bases fit TRBD2. V lost 7 bases and J lost 7; bases outside the gene matches: 5. This CDR3 is built from 14 residues. Germline V gives CDR1 DFQATT, CDR2 SNEGSKA (reference sequence). CDR3 amino acids: CSGTSGGEGNEQFF. The DNA of the CDR3 is TGCAGTGGGACTAGCGGGGGGGAGGGGAATGAGCAGTTCTTC.

V gene TRBV20-1 combines with J gene TRBJ1-2; 7 bases map to TRBD1. The CDR3 extends over 13 amino acids. Per germline, CDR1 DFQATT and CDR2 SNEGSKA (reference sequence). Trimming took 5 bases from V and 8 from J; bases not matched to a gene: 11. The chain's CDR3 is CSALADRVPGYTF. For the CDR3, the DNA is TGCAGTGCTTTGGCCGACAGGGTTCCGGGCTACACCTTC.

The rearrangement uses TRBV27 and TRBJ2-2; 12 positions match TRBD2. Germline CDR1 and CDR2: MNHEY and SMNVEV (reference sequence). This CDR3 has 17 amino acids. Losses at the gene ends were 5 bases for V and 5 bases for J; bases not matched to a gene: 9. The CDR3 loop is CASSQTSGGVTTGELFF. The CDR3 DNA sequence: TGTGCCAGCAGTCAGACTAGCGGGGGAGTAACAACCGGGGAGCTGTTTTTT.